The rows below give T cell receptor beta chains drawn from one sample of a study of T-cell memory formation after mild COVID-19. TCRdb reprocessed the 5' RACE reads via MiXCR and lists one record per CDR3 protein. This sample has under 200,000 distinct CDR3 sequences, with 10% to 15% found just once. Sequencing input: PBMCs or a T cell subset sorted from them (not recorded which). The receptors were gathered from a man between 18 and 35 years old who had mild COVID-19 (a few samples of this study predate the infection). Cell type and time point are not known. Both conserved end residues are part of each CDR3. The order of the fields is D gene, clone size, J gene, V gene, CDR3 DNA, CDR3 protein. The D gene is left open where the match is weak. A row's size may be missing; if present it is once, few, many or a size class.

d_call: TRBD1
clone_size: many
j_call: TRBJ2-1
v_call: TRBV6-5
cdr3_nt: TGTGCCAGCAGCCACTCACAGGGGGCTGATGAGCAGTTCTTC
cdr3_aa: CASSHSQGADEQFF

d_call: .
clone_size: .
j_call: TRBJ2-1
v_call: TRBV5-1
cdr3_nt: TGCGCCAGCAGCCCCCGGCCTTCAGCGGGCGCCGACAATGAGCAGTTCTTC
cdr3_aa: CASSPRPSAGADNEQFF

d_call: .
clone_size: few
j_call: TRBJ2-3
v_call: TRBV14
cdr3_nt: TGTGCCAGCAGCCAAGATCTGATCGGCTCTTCATATAATACGCAGTATTTT
cdr3_aa: CASSQDLIGSSYNTQYF

d_call: .
clone_size: .
j_call: TRBJ2-7
v_call: TRBV20-1
cdr3_nt: TGCAGTGCAGGGCACTCCTACGAGCAGTACTTC
cdr3_aa: CSAGHSYEQYF

d_call: .
clone_size: many
j_call: TRBJ2-5
v_call: TRBV10-3
cdr3_nt: TGTGCCATCAGGGACAAACAAGAGACCCAGTACTTC
cdr3_aa: CAIRDKQETQYF

d_call: TRBD1
clone_size: .
j_call: TRBJ1-1
v_call: TRBV7-9
cdr3_nt: TGTGCCAGCAGCGTGACAGGGTACGGCACTGAAGCTTTCTTT
cdr3_aa: CASSVTGYGTEAFF

d_call: .
clone_size: few
j_call: TRBJ1-6
v_call: TRBV2
cdr3_nt: TGTGCCAGCGGCTCTGGAAGCTCCTATAATTCACCCCTCCACTTT
cdr3_aa: CASGSGSSYNSPLHF

d_call: .
clone_size: .
j_call: TRBJ1-1
v_call: TRBV5-6
cdr3_nt: TGTGCCAGCAGCTTGCAGACCCCTGAAGCTTTCTTT
cdr3_aa: CASSLQTPEAFF

d_call: .
clone_size: few
j_call: TRBJ2-3
v_call: TRBV5-1
cdr3_nt: TGCGCCACCAGAGGGGCGGGAGATACGCAGTATTTT
cdr3_aa: CATRGAGDTQYF

d_call: TRBD1
clone_size: .
j_call: TRBJ2-7
v_call: TRBV6-2/TRBV6-3
cdr3_nt: TGTGCCAGCAGTCCACTGGGGACAGGGTTCTACGAGCAGTACTTC
cdr3_aa: CASSPLGTGFYEQYF

d_call: .
clone_size: .
j_call: TRBJ1-4
v_call: TRBV28
cdr3_nt: TGTGCCAGCTGGGGGGGCTCTGCAACTAATGAAAAACTGTTTTTT
cdr3_aa: CASWGGSATNEKLFF

d_call: .
clone_size: few
j_call: TRBJ1-5
v_call: TRBV12-3/TRBV12-4
cdr3_nt: TGTGCCAGCAGTTCGGACAGTCATCAGCCCCAGCATTTT
cdr3_aa: CASSSDSHQPQHF

d_call: .
clone_size: many
j_call: TRBJ1-2
v_call: TRBV7-9
cdr3_nt: TGTGCCAGCAGCTTAGGACCGTTGACTAACTATGGCTACACCTTC
cdr3_aa: CASSLGPLTNYGYTF

d_call: .
clone_size: .
j_call: TRBJ1-2
v_call: TRBV28
cdr3_nt: TGTGCCAGCAGTTTCCCCGGGGCGCGTGGCTACACCTTC
cdr3_aa: CASSFPGARGYTF

d_call: .
clone_size: few
j_call: TRBJ1-5
v_call: TRBV11-1
cdr3_nt: TGTGCCAGCAGCCTGGGCCGGGGGGCCGGTCAGCCCCAGCATTTT
cdr3_aa: CASSLGRGAGQPQHF

d_call: TRBD2
clone_size: few
j_call: TRBJ2-2
v_call: TRBV5-5
cdr3_nt: TGTGCCAGCAGCTTGGAACAGCGGGAGATCACCGGGGAGCTGTTTTTT
cdr3_aa: CASSLEQREITGELFF

d_call: TRBD2
clone_size: .
j_call: TRBJ2-7
v_call: TRBV10-3
cdr3_nt: TGTGCCATCTCAGCGGGGGGGGCATACGAGCAGTACTTC
cdr3_aa: CAISAGGAYEQYF

d_call: TRBD1
clone_size: .
j_call: TRBJ1-4
v_call: TRBV11-2
cdr3_nt: TGTGCCAGCAGCTTAATGCCGGGACAGGGGGCTTATGAAAAACTGTTTTTT
cdr3_aa: CASSLMPGQGAYEKLFF

d_call: .
clone_size: few
j_call: TRBJ2-7
v_call: TRBV2
cdr3_nt: TGTGCCAGCGGATGGGCACCCTACGAGCAGTACTTC
cdr3_aa: CASGWAPYEQYF

d_call: .
clone_size: .
j_call: TRBJ2-2
v_call: TRBV10-3
cdr3_nt: TGTGCCATCAGACCATCCAAAGGCGAAGCCGGGGAGCTGTTTTTT
cdr3_aa: CAIRPSKGEAGELFF

d_call: TRBD1
clone_size: .
j_call: TRBJ2-5
v_call: TRBV20-1
cdr3_nt: TGCAGTGCTATCACATGGGGACAGGGAGGAGGGCAAGAGACCCAGTACTTC
cdr3_aa: CSAITWGQGGGQETQYF

d_call: TRBD2
clone_size: .
j_call: TRBJ2-7
v_call: TRBV7-3
cdr3_nt: TGTGCCAGCAGCTTAAGCGGGGGGGCTGGCGAGCAGTACTTC
cdr3_aa: CASSLSGGAGEQYF

d_call: .
clone_size: .
j_call: TRBJ1-2
v_call: TRBV11-1
cdr3_nt: TGTGCCAGCAGCCCGGGATTTCTGAATGGCTACACCTTC
cdr3_aa: CASSPGFLNGYTF

d_call: .
clone_size: few
j_call: TRBJ2-5
v_call: TRBV7-9
cdr3_nt: TGTGCCAGCAGCTTCGGGGGCGAGACCCAGTACTTC
cdr3_aa: CASSFGGETQYF

d_call: .
clone_size: many
j_call: TRBJ2-3
v_call: TRBV7-2
cdr3_nt: TGTGCCAGCAGCTCTAGCGTTCCGCAGTATTTT
cdr3_aa: CASSSSVPQYF

d_call: .
clone_size: .
j_call: TRBJ1-1
v_call: TRBV18
cdr3_nt: TGTGCCAGCTCACCACCGGTGAACACTGAAGCTTTCTTT
cdr3_aa: CASSPPVNTEAFF

d_call: TRBD1
clone_size: .
j_call: TRBJ2-2
v_call: TRBV30
cdr3_nt: TGTGCCTGGAGTACCTTACAGGGGGGAGGACCCGGGGAGCTGTTTTTT
cdr3_aa: CAWSTLQGGGPGELFF

d_call: .
clone_size: few
j_call: TRBJ1-2
v_call: TRBV29-1
cdr3_nt: TGCAGCGTTGAGTTGTACCCATCCTATGGCTACACCTTC
cdr3_aa: CSVELYPSYGYTF

d_call: .
clone_size: few
j_call: TRBJ1-5
v_call: TRBV5-1
cdr3_nt: TGCGCCAGCAGCTTGAACGGGCAGGGGCCCCAGCATTTT
cdr3_aa: CASSLNGQGPQHF

d_call: TRBD2
clone_size: few
j_call: TRBJ2-3
v_call: TRBV7-2
cdr3_nt: TGTGCCAGCAGCGAGCGGGGGTCGGGGGCAGATACGCAGTATTTT
cdr3_aa: CASSERGSGADTQYF

d_call: .
clone_size: .
j_call: TRBJ1-1
v_call: TRBV6-5
cdr3_nt: TGTGCCAGCAGTTACGGCTGGTTGGCTGAAGCTTTCTTT
cdr3_aa: CASSYGWLAEAFF

d_call: .
clone_size: .
j_call: TRBJ2-7
v_call: TRBV7-3
cdr3_nt: TGTGCCAGCAGCGTGGCGCAGTCCTACGAGCAGTACTTC
cdr3_aa: CASSVAQSYEQYF

d_call: .
clone_size: few
j_call: TRBJ1-1
v_call: TRBV7-3
cdr3_nt: TGTGCCAGCAGCTTAAATAGCGGCACTGAAGCTTTCTTT
cdr3_aa: CASSLNSGTEAFF

d_call: .
clone_size: .
j_call: TRBJ2-1
v_call: TRBV7-9
cdr3_nt: TGTGCCAGCAGCTCCACTAGGAGCTCCTACAATGAGCAGTTCTTC
cdr3_aa: CASSSTRSSYNEQFF

d_call: .
clone_size: few
j_call: TRBJ1-6
v_call: TRBV15
cdr3_nt: TGTGCCACCAGCAGAGATCTGAGGGGTTCACCCCTCCACTTT
cdr3_aa: CATSRDLRGSPLHF

d_call: TRBD1
clone_size: few
j_call: TRBJ1-4
v_call: TRBV4-3
cdr3_nt: TGCGCCAGCAGCCAAGGGGACAGTGTACTCACGAGTGAAAAACTGTTTTTT
cdr3_aa: CASSQGDSVLTSEKLFF

d_call: .
clone_size: few
j_call: TRBJ1-1
v_call: TRBV28
cdr3_nt: TGTGCCAGCAGTTTCGCAGCGAGGATGAACACTGAAGCTTTCTTT
cdr3_aa: CASSFAARMNTEAFF

d_call: .
clone_size: few
j_call: TRBJ1-1
v_call: TRBV6-5
cdr3_nt: TGTGCCAGCAGTTACTCGGGGGCCACTGAAGCTTTCTTT
cdr3_aa: CASSYSGATEAFF

d_call: TRBD1
clone_size: .
j_call: TRBJ2-6
v_call: TRBV7-3
cdr3_nt: TGTGCCAGCAGCTCAGGGGGCCCCGGGGCCAACGTCCTGACTTTC
cdr3_aa: CASSSGGPGANVLTF

d_call: .
clone_size: .
j_call: TRBJ1-2
v_call: TRBV12-3/TRBV12-4
cdr3_nt: TGTGCCAGCAGAGACAGGTGGCTGGTCTATGGCTACACCTTC
cdr3_aa: CASRDRWLVYGYTF

d_call: TRBD1
clone_size: few
j_call: TRBJ2-1
v_call: TRBV6-2/TRBV6-3
cdr3_nt: TGTGCCAGCAGCAGAACAGGGGGCGCGGGGAATGAGCAGTTCTTC
cdr3_aa: CASSRTGGAGNEQFF

d_call: .
clone_size: .
j_call: TRBJ2-3
v_call: TRBV20-1
cdr3_nt: TGCAGCGCGGAGGGAACGGACAATCCACAGGATACGCAGTATTTT
cdr3_aa: CSAEGTDNPQDTQYF

d_call: .
clone_size: many
j_call: TRBJ2-3
v_call: TRBV27
cdr3_nt: TGTGCCAGTAGAGGCACAGATACGCAGTATTTT
cdr3_aa: CASRGTDTQYF

d_call: .
clone_size: .
j_call: TRBJ2-7
v_call: TRBV11-2
cdr3_nt: TGTGCCAGCAGCTACCACGGACAGACCTACGAGCAGTACTTC
cdr3_aa: CASSYHGQTYEQYF

d_call: TRBD1
clone_size: .
j_call: TRBJ2-3
v_call: TRBV24-1
cdr3_nt: TGTGCCACCAGTGATCGGACAGGCTTTATCCCAGATACGCAGTATTTT
cdr3_aa: CATSDRTGFIPDTQYF

d_call: .
clone_size: .
j_call: TRBJ1-1
v_call: TRBV29-1
cdr3_nt: TGCAGCGTGCTCACAGTTCCCACTGAAGCTTTCTTT
cdr3_aa: CSVLTVPTEAFF

d_call: TRBD1
clone_size: few
j_call: TRBJ1-6
v_call: TRBV7-9
cdr3_nt: TGTGCCAGCAGCCGAGTGGACAGGGATTATTCACCCCTCCACTTT
cdr3_aa: CASSRVDRDYSPLHF

d_call: TRBD1
clone_size: .
j_call: TRBJ2-7
v_call: TRBV4-3
cdr3_nt: TGCGCCAGCAGCCAGGGACAGGCCTACGAGCAGTACTTC
cdr3_aa: CASSQGQAYEQYF

d_call: .
clone_size: many
j_call: TRBJ2-1
v_call: TRBV7-9
cdr3_nt: TGTGCCAGCAGCGTCCAGGGGGGCGAGCAGTTCTTC
cdr3_aa: CASSVQGGEQFF

d_call: TRBD1
clone_size: few
j_call: TRBJ1-1
v_call: TRBV20-1
cdr3_nt: TGCAGTGCACAACCGGGACAGGGGGCTTTCGGTGAAGCTTTCTTT
cdr3_aa: CSAQPGQGAFGEAFF

d_call: .
clone_size: .
j_call: TRBJ2-5
v_call: TRBV7-2
cdr3_nt: TGTGCCAGCAGCCTCACAGAGGGGCGAGAGACCCAGTACTTC
cdr3_aa: CASSLTEGRETQYF

d_call: .
clone_size: .
j_call: TRBJ2-5
v_call: TRBV10-3
cdr3_nt: TGTGCCATCAGTGACCCCGATGGGGGTTGGGGAGAGACCCAGTACTTC
cdr3_aa: CAISDPDGGWGETQYF

d_call: TRBD1
clone_size: few
j_call: TRBJ2-2
v_call: TRBV5-5
cdr3_nt: TGTGCCAGCTCAAACAGGGGCGGCACCGGGGAGCTGTTTTTT
cdr3_aa: CASSNRGGTGELFF

d_call: TRBD1
clone_size: .
j_call: TRBJ2-5
v_call: TRBV20-1
cdr3_nt: TGCAGTGCTACCCCCACCGGGACAGGGGGAGAGACCCAGTACTTC
cdr3_aa: CSATPTGTGGETQYF

d_call: .
clone_size: .
j_call: TRBJ2-5
v_call: TRBV28
cdr3_nt: TGTGCCAGCAGCAGGGGTGTGGAGACCCAGTACTTC
cdr3_aa: CASSRGVETQYF